This T cell receptor beta chain was retrieved from a study of PD-L1 blockade in urothelial cancer. Study overall: Across blood samples, T cells had a median count of approximately 140,000.

Sequencing was performed with immunoSEQ multiplex PCR; in TCRdb, only in-frame clones are kept and a portion is missing. Of 60,000 or so clones listed, under 90% are singletons. Time point specified: pretreatment peripheral blood. The CDR3 length is 14 residues. Germline V gene data show CDR1 as SNHLY and CDR2 as FYNNEI. Trimming stripped 7 bases from V and 0 bases from J, with 13 bases between. The sample in question was PBMCs, obtained around atezolizumab (anti-PD-L1) treatment. This chain connects TRBV2 to TRBJ2-7; perhaps TRBD2 as D (5 bases). The clonotype originates from a man in his 70s with urothelial cancer. The CDR3 reads CASTLRESSYEQYF. The CDR3 region has the DNA TGTGCCAGCACGTTAAGGGAGAGCTCCTACGAGCAGTACTTC.